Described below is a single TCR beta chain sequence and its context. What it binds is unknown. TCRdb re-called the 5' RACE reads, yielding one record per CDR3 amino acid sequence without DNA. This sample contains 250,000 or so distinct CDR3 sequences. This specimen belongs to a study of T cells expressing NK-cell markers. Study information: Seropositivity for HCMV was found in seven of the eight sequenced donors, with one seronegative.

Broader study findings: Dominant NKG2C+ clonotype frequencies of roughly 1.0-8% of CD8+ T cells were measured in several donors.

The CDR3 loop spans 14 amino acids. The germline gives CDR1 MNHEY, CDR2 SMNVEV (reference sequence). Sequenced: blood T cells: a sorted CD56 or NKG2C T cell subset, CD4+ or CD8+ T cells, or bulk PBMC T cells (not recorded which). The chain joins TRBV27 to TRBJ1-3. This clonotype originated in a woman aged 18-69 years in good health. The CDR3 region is CASRNTGSGNTIYF.